The TCR beta chain under discussion was sequenced for a study of early T cells in non-severe SARS-CoV-2 infection listed by TCRdb under 2021. With regard to the full study: Because TCR sequencing was done on bulk RNA from unsorted whole blood, the alpha and beta chains could not be paired.

The library was produced with 5' RACE. The sequencing machine was a NextSeq 500. In the TCR library protocol, unique molecular identifiers were attached to individual cDNA molecules to correct for PCR bias and sequencing error. Both TCR alpha and beta chains were sequenced, and tight co-correlation was observed between alpha and beta sequence abundances in each sample. The authors' pipeline ran thus. V gene, J gene and CDR3 annotation of TCR sequences was performed with Decombinator V4. TCRs were defined as expanded if a significant change between any two time points was detected under a Poisson model with p below 0.0001. TCR abundances were normalised to the total number of TCRs sequenced per sample and were expressed as counts per million. TRAV1-2 paired with TRAJ12, TRAJ20 or TRAJ33 defined MAIT TCRs, while TRAV10 paired with TRAJ18 defined iNKT TCRs. VDJdb, accessed 1 November 2021, was searched for CMV, EBV and SARS-CoV-2 annotated TCRs, with TCRs annotated for multiple antigens excluded. TCRdb took the public reads, trimmed them with fastp at Q25, ran MiXCR for clone calling and kept in-frame beta chains. Duplicate CDR3 protein sequences are folded into a single record with the most common DNA and genes. The V and J calls come from TCRdb's annotation, not from the publication. The sample has 30,000 to 35,000 distinct CDR3 sequences on record, 6% to 8.5% of them singletons. Together, the top ten hold about 4% of the sample.

The study was a case-control design nested within a healthcare worker cohort in London, UK, with weekly nasopharyngeal swab PCR tests and blood sampling. Healthcare workers were recruited between 23 and 31 March 2020, during the week of the UK lockdown, and were followed weekly for up to roughly 15 weeks. Summary of the overall study and its limitations: VDJdb matching was skewed toward anti-spike CD8 responses and likely underestimated virus-specific expansions, missing private and CD4 specificities.

CDR1 and CDR2 (SGHVS, FNYEAQ) derive from the germline V gene. The CDR3 holds 15 amino acids from the cysteine to the phenylalanine. The sequence is cut down to CDR3 DNA, 45 bases in frame from base 1. V trim: 6 bases; J trim: 7 bases; unmatched bases: 4. This clonotype showed up many times. Its antigen remains undetermined. No base quality information exists; no much larger clone differs at one position. The receptor comes from an adult who was a healthcare worker with PCR-confirmed SARS-CoV-2 infection or an uninfected control (not recorded which). This receptor chain uses TRBV7-6 and TRBJ2-1, with 15 middle bases fitting TRBD2. What was sequenced was whole blood. The CDR3 is CASRTGTSGRNEQFF. The bases read TGTGCCAGCAGAACCGGGACTAGCGGGAGGAATGAGCAGTTCTTC.